This T cell receptor (beta chain) originates from a study of PD-1 blockade in classical Hodgkin lymphoma. Regarding the study as a whole: There remain no defined causes for the repertoire differences, which possibly reflect disease activity or prior therapy.

Worth noting for this clone: Its antigen is undetermined.

Time point of the sample: cycle 4 day 1 (C4D1), after more than 5 weeks of nivolumab. Every patient had relapsed following autologous stem cell transplantation, and cohorts differed in brentuximab vedotin exposure. Clones were sequenced by immunoSEQ multiplex PCR, and TCRdb holds only the in-frame ones, with some missing. The sample lists about 13,000 clones; around 80% were seen once. The CDR3 runs to 13 residues. The germline gives CDR1 MRHNA, CDR2 SNTAGT. With 4 bases clipped from V and 12 bases from J, the junction kept 7 bases outside the gene matches. The sequencing used peripheral blood mononuclear cells (PBMCs), collected before the fourth cycle of nivolumab. This TCR was recovered from a human donor with classical Hodgkin lymphoma. The J gene is TRBJ1-2, the V gene TRBV6-4, with TRBD1 identical over 11 bases. CDR3 sequence: CASSVDGQGADTF. DNA of the CDR3: TGTGCCAGCAGTGTAGATGGACAGGGGGCAGACACCTTC.